The 23 T cell receptor beta chains listed next were all sequenced from one sample in a study of shared clonotypes between healthy human individuals. Assay: immunoSEQ multiplex PCR; the TCRdb copy retains only in-frame clones and omits some. The sample includes millions of clones, approximately 93% of them seen just once. Sequencing was done on a sample of naive CD4+ T cells from PBMCs. As to subset: CD45RA+ positively selected. These receptors all come from a man between 18 and 35 years old in good health. Some clones in this sample may be carry-over from other donors' samples.

The gene calls are TRBV5-4 and TRBJ2-6, with D possibly being TRBD2 (5 bases). CDR3 size: 16 residues. Trimming cost V 2 bases and J 0 bases, with 9 bases left between them. Germline CDR1 and CDR2: SGHNT and YYREEE (reference sequence). The CDR3 DNA sequence: TGTGCCAGCAGCTTTGGACTGATCTCTGGGGCCAACGTCCTGACTTTC. The encoded protein is CASSFGLISGANVLTF.

The V and J genes are TRBV7-8 and TRBJ1-1; no reliable D call. The CDR3 totals 17 residues. The germline V gene encodes CDR1 SGHVS and CDR2 FQNEAQ. V was cut by 2 bases and J by 0 bases, with 16 bases left in between. In DNA form, the CDR3 reads TGTGCCAGCAGCTTAAGATCTCCCCGGAGTATGAACACTGAAGCTTTCTTT. As protein: CASSLRSPRSMNTEAFF.

The sample holds one count of this clone. V gene TRBV18 combines with J gene TRBJ2-3, with 12 bases matching TRBD2. CDR3 length: 16 residues. Germline-derived CDR1 and CDR2 are KGHSH and LQKENI. The V segment lost 3 bases and the J segment 2 bases; nucleotides outside the gene matches: 3. The CDR3 DNA follows: TGTGCCAGCTCACCGAGGACTAGCGGGATCACAGATACGCAGTATTTT. This encodes CASSPRTSGITDTQYF. The full variable domain, rest sourced from reference TRBV18 and TRBJ2-3, is NAGVMQNPRHLVRRRGQEARLRCSPMKGHSHVYWYRQLPEEGLKFMVYLQKENIIDESGMPKERFSAEFPKEGPSILRIQQVVRGDSAAYFCASSPRTSGITDTQYFGPGTRLTVL.

The chain employs TRBV6-5 and TRBJ2-7, with a weak D call TRBD1 (6 bases). CDR1 is MNHEY and CDR2 is SVGAGI in the germline V gene. This CDR3 comprises 14 residues. Trimming stripped 0 bases from V and 0 bases from J, with 6 bases between. CDR3 nucleotide sequence: TGTGCCAGCAGTTACTCGGACAGCTCCTACGAGCAGTACTTC. Translated, it gives CASSYSDSSYEQYF.

This clone was observed a few times. The rearrangement joins TRBV5-1 to TRBJ1-1, with D possibly being TRBD1 (5 bases). The germline CDR1 and CDR2 sequences are SGHRS and YFSETQ. Trimming shortened V by 4 bases and J by 5 bases, and 9 bases separated the two germline ends. The CDR3 is 12 amino acids. The CDR3 loop reads CASSQRGTEAFF. CDR3 nucleotide sequence: TGCGCCAGCAGCCAGCGGGGGACTGAAGCTTTCTTT.

V gene TRBV2 combines with J gene TRBJ1-2; 7 nucleotides align to TRBD1. The V gene end was trimmed by 5 bases and the J gene end by 3 bases; junction bases not matched to a gene: 3. Per the germline V gene, CDR1 is SNHLY and CDR2 is FYNNEI. This CDR3 is built from 13 residues. In nucleotides, the CDR3 is TGTGCCAGCAGTCGGGACAGCTACTATGGCTACACCTTC. It is translated as CASSRDSYYGYTF.

The count of this clone is one. This sequence joins TRBV2 and TRBJ2-3; D may be TRBD2 (6 bases). The ends were cut back, 6 bases at V and 0 bases at J, with 16 bases in the middle. The CDR3 is 16 residues long. Per the germline V gene, CDR1 is SNHLY and CDR2 is FYNNEI. The DNA of the CDR3 is TGTGCCAGCAGCCCCCATTCCGGGGGAAGCACAGATACGCAGTATTTT. Translated, it gives CASSPHSGGSTDTQYF.

The chain couples TRBV5-6 to TRBJ2-5; 8 nucleotides align to TRBD1. This CDR3 is built from 16 residues. V shed 4 bases and J 3 bases; nucleotides not matched to a gene: 11. CDR1 is SGHDT, CDR2 YYEEEE, per germline. The CDR3 is CASSVRPRQGKETQYF. The CDR3 DNA reads as TGTGCCAGCAGCGTCCGGCCCCGACAGGGGAAAGAGACCCAGTACTTC.

The rearrangement uses TRBV6-5 and TRBJ2-1, with 10 positions matching TRBD2. Germline V CDR1 and CDR2: MNHEY, SVGAGI. This CDR3 has 16 residues. V lost 0 bases to trimming and J lost 4 bases; unmatched junction nucleotides: 3. CDR3 in amino acids: CASSYSALAGYNEQFF. The CDR3 DNA reads as TGTGCCAGCAGTTACTCCGCACTAGCGGGGTACAATGAGCAGTTCTTC.

This clone was recorded only once. This specimen includes other DNA sequences encoding the same CDR3. The chain recombines TRBV5-1 with TRBJ2-2, with TRBD1 as a possible D gene (5 bases). V was cut by 4 bases and J by 2 bases, with 12 bases left in between. The CDR3 has 15 residues. The germline V gene encodes CDR1 SGHRS and CDR2 YFSETQ. CDR3 sequence reads: CASSRGGANTGELFF. CDR3 bases: TGCGCCAGCAGCAGGGGTGGGGCAAACACCGGGGAGCTGTTTTTT.

As for this clone: The sample contains more than one DNA sequence encoding this CDR3. The V gene is TRBV7-2, the J gene TRBJ1-1; D is ambiguous. CDR3 length: 13 residues. V dropped 1 base and J dropped 2 bases, with 5 bases sitting between them. Germline V CDR1 and CDR2: SGHTA, FQGNSA. This CDR3 is CASSLEVNTEAFF. CDR3 DNA sequence: TGTGCCAGCAGCTTAGAGGTCAACACTGAAGCTTTCTTT.

This chain joins TRBV15 and TRBJ2-7; 9 positions agree with TRBD1. Trimming cost V 1 base and J 6 bases; bases outside gene matches: 10. Germline values: CDR1 LNHNV, CDR2 YYDKDF (reference sequence). The CDR3 has 16 residues. The CDR3 DNA is TGTGCCACCAGCAGAGCCACCGGGACAGGGTATGTCGAGCAGTACTTC. Amino acids: CATSRATGTGYVEQYF.

The chain joins TRBV27 to TRBJ2-3; 7 nucleotides line up with TRBD2. Unmatched junction bases numbered 15, after V lost 4 bases and J lost 8 bases. This CDR3 has 16 residues. Germline V lookup: CDR1 MNHEY, CDR2 SMNVEV (reference sequence). In nucleotides, the CDR3 is TGTGCCAGCAGTTCCCCGCCGGGACTACCACATGCTACGCAGTATTTT. Its protein is CASSSPPGLPHATQYF.

This clone was observed once. The V gene is TRBV7-3, the J gene TRBJ2-2, with unresolved D. Trimming left V 2 bases short and J 1 base short, with 8 bases between. Germline V lookup: CDR1 SGHTA, CDR2 FQGTGA. The CDR3 is 15 amino acids. This CDR3 is CASSLPGLNTGELFF. The CDR3 DNA reads TGTGCCAGCAGCTTACCTGGGCTGAACACCGGGGAGCTGTTTTTT.

The chain's CDR3 is CAWDRGVNTEAFF. The CDR3 region has the DNA TGTGCCTGGGACAGGGGGGTGAACACTGAAGCTTTCTTT. V and J are TRBV30 and TRBJ1-1, with TRBD1 matching over 9 bases. Germline trimming cut 5 bases from V and 0 bases from J; bases unmatched to any gene: 1. The CDR3 is made up of 13 amino acids. The germline V gene encodes CDR1 GTSNPN and CDR2 SVGIG (reference sequence).

This clone was seen just once. The chain joins TRBV7-9 to TRBJ1-2; no firm D call. Trimming took off 2 bases at V and 1 base at J, with 14 bases between the two ends. CDR1 is SEHNR, CDR2 FQNEAQ, per germline (reference sequence). The CDR3 consists of 16 residues. The CDR3 DNA reads TGTGCCAGCAGCTTATCGCGAACAGTCCTTAACTATGGCTACACCTTC. It yields the protein CASSLSRTVLNYGYTF.

Turning to this clone: Other DNA sequences within the sample encode an identical CDR3. The rearrangement uses TRBV2 and TRBJ2-1; D remains ambiguous. Germline lookup yields CDR1 SNHLY and CDR2 FYNNEI. V shed 5 bases and J shed 4 bases, with 3 bases lying between them. The CDR3 runs to 11 residues. The CDR3 is CASSTYNEQFF. In DNA form, the CDR3 reads TGTGCCAGCAGTACTTACAATGAGCAGTTCTTC. The full variable domain, its missing parts supplied by reference TRBV2 and TRBJ2-1, is EPEVTQTPSHQVTQMGQEVILRCVPISNHLYFYWYRQILGQKVEFLVSFYNNEISEKSEIFDDQFSVERPDGSNFTLKIRSTKLEDSAMYFCASSTYNEQFFGPGTRLTVL.

This clone was observed once. J is TRBJ2-7 and V is TRBV2, with D tentatively TRBD2 (5 bases). CDR1 and CDR2 from the germline V gene are SNHLY and FYNNEI. There are 18 residues in the CDR3. Trimming removed 2 bases from V and 0 bases from J, with 20 bases in between. In DNA, the CDR3 is TGTGCCAGCAGTGAAAGCGGCTATCGAGACCTGAGCTCCTACGAGCAGTACTTC. Its protein product is CASSESGYRDLSSYEQYF.

The chain recombines TRBV28 with TRBJ2-3, with 8 nucleotides matching TRBD1. The length of the CDR3 is 16 residues. Germline CDR1 MDHEN, CDR2 SYDVKM. The J segment lost 4 bases and the V segment lost 4 bases, leaving 10 bases of the junction unmatched. Here the CDR3 reads CASSSERQGRPDTQYF. In nucleotides, the CDR3 is TGTGCCAGCAGTTCGGAAAGACAGGGGCGCCCAGATACGCAGTATTTT.

This sequence joins TRBV6-1 and TRBJ2-5; D tentatively reads TRBD1 or TRBD2 (6 bases each). Between the trimmed V and J ends, which lost 7 bases and 1 base, there was a span of 13 bases. This CDR3 region has 14 residues. CDR1 is MNHNS and CDR2 is SASEGT in the germline V gene. The CDR3 loop reads CASMRGGLQETQYF. The CDR3, as DNA: TGTGCCAGCATGCGTGGGGGGCTCCAAGAGACCCAGTACTTC.

This clone showed up just once. V usage is TRBV7-3 and J usage is TRBJ2-7, with 9 positions matching TRBD2. V lost 5 bases and J lost 2; bases outside the gene matches: 16. Germline values: CDR1 SGHTA, CDR2 FQGTGA. This CDR3 spans 18 amino acids. CDR3 nucleotides: TGTGCCAGCAGCCGAAGGGGACTAGCTTCAAGATCTACCTACGAGCAGTACTTC. As protein: CASSRRGLASRSTYEQYF.

CDR3 sequence reads: CASSPRRDSLGTDTQYF. CDR3 bases: TGCGCCAGCAGCCCTAGACGAGACAGTCTCGGCACAGATACGCAGTATTTT. The gene calls are TRBV5-1 and TRBJ2-3; possibly TRBD1 for D (5 bases). CDR3 size: 17 residues. Germline CDR1 is SGHRS and CDR2 is YFSETQ. V was shortened by 4 bases and J by 1 base, with 19 bases between the two germline ends.

The rearrangement uses TRBV15 and TRBJ2-3, with D perhaps TRBD2 (6 bases). This CDR3 is 17 amino acids long. The V end was cut by 3 bases, the J end by 0 bases, with 16 bases between. CDR1 and CDR2 (germline): LNHNV, YYDKDF (reference sequence). The CDR3 DNA reads as TGTGCCACCAGCAGCCTGGGTTTCGGGACTAGCACAGATACGCAGTATTTT. Protein: CATSSLGFGTSTDTQYF.